This T cell receptor (beta chain) is from a study of T cell clones after liver transplantation. Study background: Samples came from ITN030ST, which attempted immunosuppression withdrawal within 2 years of liver transplantation. Notes on the study in general: Post-transplant time points were not standardized, so conclusions are preliminary.

Unstimulated PBMCs were sorted into CD3+CD4+ and CD3+CD8+ populations. About this clone itself: As yet, its antigen is unknown.

The germline CDR1 and CDR2 sequences are DFQATT and SNEGSKA (reference sequence). The CDR3 covers 11 residues. V was pared by 2 bases and J by 9 bases, with 10 bases between. Produced via immunoSEQ multiplex PCR; TCRdb's table is partial and in-frame only. In the table there are 65,000 to 70,000 clones, around 93% of which are singletons. The origin of this receptor is a human patient who received a liver transplant. The graft donor may have contributed some T cells. This specimen was CD4+ T cells from blood, taken around 25 months after liver transplant. The rearrangement joins TRBV20-1 to TRBJ1-1; D is unclear. The CDR3 region has the DNA TGCAGTGCTAGATCCCCAGACCAAGCTTTCTTT. This gives the protein CSARSPDQAFF.